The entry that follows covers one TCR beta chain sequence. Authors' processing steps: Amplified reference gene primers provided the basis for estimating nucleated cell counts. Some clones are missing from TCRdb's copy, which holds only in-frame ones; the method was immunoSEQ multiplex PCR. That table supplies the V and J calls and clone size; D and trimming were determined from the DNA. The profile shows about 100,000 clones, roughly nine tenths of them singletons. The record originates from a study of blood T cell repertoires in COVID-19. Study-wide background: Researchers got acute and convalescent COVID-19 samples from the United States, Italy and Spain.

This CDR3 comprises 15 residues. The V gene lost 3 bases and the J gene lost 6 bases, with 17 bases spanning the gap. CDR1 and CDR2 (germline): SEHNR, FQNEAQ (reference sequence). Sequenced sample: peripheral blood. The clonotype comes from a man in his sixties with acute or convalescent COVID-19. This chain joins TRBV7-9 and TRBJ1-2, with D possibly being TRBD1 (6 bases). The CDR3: CASSFSGTGKDGYTF. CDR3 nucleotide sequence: TGTGCCAGCAGCTTTTCGGGAACAGGGAAGGATGGCTACACCTTC.